The 19 T cell receptor beta chains in this list originate from one sample, sequenced in a study of T cells in Graves' hyperthyroidism and ophthalmopathy (dated by TCRdb to the late 2010s). Preparation of the library involved multiplex PCR. For sequencing, an Illumina HiSeq 2000 was employed. The TCR beta CDR3 regions were amplified from the RNA transcripts. For the first round of RT-PCR on the TCR CDR3, the HTBI primer set was used together with the Qiagen OneStep RT-PCR kit. In TCRdb, the public reads were trimmed at Q25 with fastp and aligned with MiXCR, with productive beta chains retained. Every CDR3 protein is listed once, alongside the most common genes and DNA of its rows. For this sample the table gives 500,000 to 800,000 distinct CDR3 sequences, of which approximately 14% were detected only once. Together, the top ten hold roughly an eighth of the sample. The sequencing sample was made of blood. These receptors were obtained from a woman aged 45-59 years with Graves' ophthalmopathy.

This clonotype has at least ten counts. The gene calls are TRBV15 and TRBJ2-3; D unresolved. This CDR3 has 14 residues. V was trimmed by 4 bases and J by 0 bases, leaving 8 bases between them. Per the germline V gene, CDR1 is LNHNV and CDR2 is YYDKDF (reference sequence). The CDR3 DNA reads TGTGCCACCAGCATCCCCTTAAGCACAGATACGCAGTATTTT. It yields the protein CATSIPLSTDTQYF.

This clonotype was seen at least ten times. The chain couples TRBV28 to TRBJ2-7, with TRBD2 matching 7 bases. The CDR3 is 14 amino acids. CDR1 MDHEN and CDR2 SYDVKM come from the germline V gene. V trimming: 3 bases; J trimming: 3 bases; junction bases outside the gene matches: 5. The DNA for the CDR3 is TGTGCCAGCAGTTTCGGGGGACTAATCTACGAGCAGTACTTC. Encoded protein: CASSFGGLIYEQYF.

Ten or more counts support this clonotype. This sequence joins TRBV24-1 and TRBJ2-1; 12 nucleotides align to TRBD2. This CDR3 contains 17 residues. J lost 6 bases, V lost 2 bases, and 7 bases had no gene match. Per germline, CDR1 KGHDR and CDR2 SFDVKD. The CDR3 sequence is CATSDSSLAGGFNEQFF. For the CDR3, the DNA is TGTGCCACCAGTGATTCTTCACTAGCGGGAGGTTTCAATGAGCAGTTCTTC.

This clonotype was seen ten or more times. The J gene is TRBJ1-1, the V gene TRBV7-8, with D possibly matching TRBD1 (5 bases). This CDR3 comprises 14 residues. Deletions cut 0 bases from V and 4 bases from J, with 9 bases between. From germline, CDR1 is SGHVS and CDR2 FQNEAQ. As DNA, the CDR3 is TGTGCCAGCAGCTTAGCTCTGGGGGGCACTGAAGCTTTCTTT. Translation gives CASSLALGGTEAFF.

This clonotype appeared many times. The genes are TRBV12-3 or TRBV12-4 and TRBJ1-5; unclear D gene. Deletions cut 1 base from V and 0 bases from J, with 4 bases between. The CDR3 spans 14 residues. The CDR3 reads CASSLGVSNQPQHF. CDR3 sequence (DNA): TGTGCCAGCAGTTTAGGGGTTAGCAATCAGCCCCAGCATTTT.

In its sample, this clonotype was seen many times. This chain links TRBV20-1 with TRBJ2-3; 7 positions match TRBD2. This CDR3 has 16 amino acids. In germline, CDR1 is DFQATT, CDR2 SNEGSKA (reference sequence). After removal of 3 bases from V and 3 bases from J, the junction contained 12 bases not matched to a gene. Written as DNA, the CDR3 is TGCAGTGCTAGGGAGCCAGGCGGGAGCTCGACAGATACGCAGTATTTT. It is translated as CSAREPGGSSTDTQYF.

This clonotype was seen a handful of times. The chain joins TRBV9 to TRBJ2-5; no reliable D call. V lost 0 bases to trimming and J lost 4 bases, with 4 bases between them. Germline lookup yields CDR1 SGDLS and CDR2 YYNGEE. The CDR3 covers 12 residues. CDR3 bases: TGTGCCAGCAGCGTAGAGGGAGAGACCCAGTACTTC. Translated: CASSVEGETQYF.

This clonotype was counted ten times or more. CDR3 nucleotide sequence: TGTGCCAGCAGAAAGCTAGCGGGAGGGCCTTACGAGCAGTACTTC. This gives the protein CASRKLAGGPYEQYF. V usage is TRBV28 and J usage is TRBJ2-7, with 12 bases matching TRBD2. This CDR3 is 15 amino acids long. V shed 6 bases and J 4 bases; nucleotides not matched to a gene: 7. Germline V gene sequence: CDR1 MDHEN, CDR2 SYDVKM. The variable domain in full, completed from reference TRBV28 and TRBJ2-7, reads DVKVTQSSRYLVKRTGEKVFLECVQDMDHENMFWYRQDPGLGLRLIYFSYDVKMKEKGDIPEGYSVSREKKERFSLILESASTNQTSMYLCASRKLAGGPYEQYFGPGTRLTVT.

This clonotype was seen repeatedly, ten times or more. The chain employs TRBV5-6 and TRBJ2-1, with 8 nucleotides matching TRBD2. Trimming at V came to 1 base and at J to 4 bases, leaving 4 bases not matched to a gene. This CDR3 has 15 amino acids. Germline CDR1 reads SGHDT; CDR2 reads YYEEEE. The CDR3 protein is CASSLRGGGYNEQFF. The CDR3 nucleotides read TGTGCCAGCAGCTTGAGGGGCGGGGGGTACAATGAGCAGTTCTTC.

This clonotype was counted a few times. CDR3 loop: CASIGRLYNEQFF. CDR3 nucleotides: TGTGCCAGCATTGGAAGGTTGTACAATGAGCAGTTCTTC. The chain employs TRBV6-1 and TRBJ2-1; D is undetermined. The CDR3 has 13 amino acids. With 7 bases removed from V and 4 bases from J, the gap between germline ends came to 11 bases. Germline-derived CDR1 and CDR2 are MNHNS and SASEGT.

Many counts were recorded for this clonotype. In DNA, the CDR3 is TGTGCCAGCAGCTCCCTACGACAGGGAAGGGCCTACGAGCAGTACTTC. Residues: CASSSLRQGRAYEQYF. The chain recombines TRBV28 with TRBJ2-7; 7 nucleotides align to TRBD1. The germline V gene has CDR1 MDHEN and CDR2 SYDVKM. V lost 6 bases, J lost 2 bases, and 13 bases stayed unmatched. This CDR3 comprises 16 residues. Full variable domain (remainder filled in from reference TRBV28 and TRBJ2-7): DVKVTQSSRYLVKRTGEKVFLECVQDMDHENMFWYRQDPGLGLRLIYFSYDVKMKEKGDIPEGYSVSREKKERFSLILESASTNQTSMYLCASSSLRQGRAYEQYFGPGTRLTVT.

There are many counts of this clonotype. The chain employs TRBV10-3 and TRBJ1-4; D remains unclear. The V and J ends lost 8 bases and 5 bases respectively, with 12 bases between them. Germline CDR1 reads ENHRY; CDR2 reads SYGVKD. This CDR3 is 13 amino acids long. DNA for the CDR3: TGTGCCATCTCGGTCCGAGCGAATGAAAAACTGTTTTTT. This translates into CAISVRANEKLFF.

The V call is TRBV3-1, the J call TRBJ2-2; D is undetermined. Germline V gene lookup returns CDR1 LGHDT and CDR2 YNNKEL (reference sequence). This CDR3 region has 12 residues. Trimming shortened V by 8 bases and J by 7 bases, and 11 bases separated the two germline ends. CDR3 DNA: TGTGCCAGCTATTCTGGGGTCGGGGAGCTGTTTTTT. Translated: CASYSGVGELFF.

The table lists this clonotype with a few counts. Here the CDR3 reads CASSLVGREGIYEQYF. CDR3 DNA: TGTGCCAGCAGCTTAGTGGGGCGGGAGGGTATTTACGAGCAGTACTTC. V and J are TRBV7-8 and TRBJ2-7, with 9 bases aligning to TRBD2. Per the germline V gene, CDR1 is SGHVS and CDR2 is FQNEAQ. Trimming removed 1 base from V and 4 bases from J; junction bases left unmatched: 8. The CDR3 loop spans 16 amino acids.

This clonotype was detected many times. The chain employs TRBV6-1 and TRBJ2-2; 9 bases agree with TRBD2. Germline V gene sequence: CDR1 MNHNS, CDR2 SASEGT. Trimming cost V 5 bases and J 0 bases; bases outside gene matches: 4. The CDR3 runs to 16 residues. The CDR3 DNA sequence: TGTGCCAGCAGTTTCCCTAGCGGGACGAACACCGGGGAGCTGTTTTTT. It encodes CASSFPSGTNTGELFF.

This clonotype appeared many times. The chain is built from TRBV3-1 and TRBJ2-5, with D perhaps given as TRBD1 or TRBD2 (5 bases each). The CDR3 has 16 residues. V lost 2 bases and J 9 bases, leaving 22 bases between the germline ends. Looked up from germline, CDR1 is LGHDT and CDR2 is YNNKEL (reference sequence). The CDR3 DNA follows: TGTGCCAGCAGCCAATTCGGGGCAGGTGGTTGGCCGGCCCAGTACTTC. Amino acids: CASSQFGAGGWPAQYF.

This clonotype has ten or more counts. V is TRBV2 and J is TRBJ1-5, with 7 bases matching TRBD1. Germline CDR1 and CDR2: SNHLY and FYNNEI. The CDR3 has 13 residues. V was clipped by 8 bases and J by 4 bases; unmatched bases: 5. CDR3 bases: TGTGCCAGCTTTCGGGACAGAAATCAGCCCCAGCATTTT. This gives the protein CASFRDRNQPQHF.

This clonotype has a count of ten or more. This chain connects TRBV7-9 to TRBJ2-1; tentatively, D is TRBD2 (6 bases). Germline values: CDR1 SEHNR, CDR2 FQNEAQ (reference sequence). V was trimmed by 2 bases and J by 9 bases, leaving 17 bases between them. The CDR3 is made up of 15 amino acids. The CDR3 nucleotides are TGTGCCAGCAGCTTATCTACGGGACTTGGGGGTGAGCAGTTCTTC. Its translation is CASSLSTGLGGEQFF.

This clonotype was observed at least ten times. CDR3 amino acids: CSVEVGLAGEGELFF. DNA of the CDR3: TGCAGCGTTGAAGTGGGCCTAGCGGGCGAAGGGGAGCTGTTTTTT. The chain links TRBV29-1 to TRBJ2-2, with 8 bases that match TRBD2. Germline values: CDR1 SQVTM, CDR2 ANQGSEA. V was clipped by 1 base and J by 8 bases; unmatched bases: 9. The CDR3 is 15 residues long.